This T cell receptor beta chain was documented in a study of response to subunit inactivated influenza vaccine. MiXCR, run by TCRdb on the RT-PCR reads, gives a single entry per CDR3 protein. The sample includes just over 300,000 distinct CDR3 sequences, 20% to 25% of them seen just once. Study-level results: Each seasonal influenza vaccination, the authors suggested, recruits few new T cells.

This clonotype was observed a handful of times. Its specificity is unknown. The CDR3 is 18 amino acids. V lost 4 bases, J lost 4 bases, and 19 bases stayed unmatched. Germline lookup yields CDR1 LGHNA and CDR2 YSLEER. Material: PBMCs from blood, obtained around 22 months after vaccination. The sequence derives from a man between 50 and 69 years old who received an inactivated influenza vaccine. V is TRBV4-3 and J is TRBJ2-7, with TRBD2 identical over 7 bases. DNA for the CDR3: TGCGCCAGCAGCCTTTCGGGCGGCGGGAGAATATCCCCTTACGAGCAGTACTTC. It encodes CASSLSGGGRISPYEQYF.